This passage covers 13 T cell receptor beta chains from one sample sequenced in a study of spatial heterogeneity in lung cancer. Each CDR3 protein gets one entry after TCRdb re-called the 5' RACE reads with MiXCR. The sample contains nearly 15,000 distinct CDR3 sequences, less than 9.5% of which appear only once. Time point: sample taken at primary tumor resection. General study points: Counts that tracked tumor mutation counts were those of expanded intratumoral alpha and beta TCRs.

These receptors lack a known antigen. Sequencing used lung tumor tissue, obtained at surgery. The receptors were sampled from a male donor with early-stage non-small cell lung cancer.

This clonotype was recorded a few times. The rearrangement joins TRBV7-3 to TRBJ2-5; D remains ambiguous. This CDR3 is 15 amino acids long. From germline, CDR1 is SGHTA and CDR2 FQGTGA. V lost 5 bases, J lost 2 bases, and 15 bases lay in between. The CDR3: CASSPRRGTQETQYF. As DNA, the CDR3 is TGTGCCAGCAGCCCCCGGAGAGGTACACAAGAGACCCAGTACTTC.

This clonotype was found a few times. This chain uses TRBV6-2 or TRBV6-3 with TRBJ1-2; 7 nucleotides agree with TRBD1. The V gene's germline CDR1 is MNHEY and CDR2 SVGEGT. V was clipped by 6 bases and J by 8 bases; unmatched bases: 9. This CDR3 is built from 13 residues. Here the CDR3 DNA reads TGTGCCAGCAGCCCAGGGGGGTACGGCGGCTACACCTTC. This codes for CASSPGGYGGYTF.

As DNA, the CDR3 is TGTGCCAGCAAAGGCGGGAGAGGAGCAGATACGCAGTATTTT. Translation gives CASKGGRGADTQYF. V and J are TRBV2 and TRBJ2-3, with 7 bases fitting TRBD2. Germline V CDR1 and CDR2: SNHLY, FYNNEI. CDR3 size: 14 residues. Trimming took 7 bases from V and 4 from J; bases not matched to a gene: 8.

This rearrangement joins TRBV5-1 to TRBJ2-7; TRBD2 matches 11 bases. There are 14 residues in the CDR3. Germline lookup yields CDR1 SGHRS and CDR2 YFSETQ. V dropped 2 bases and J dropped 2; count of bases not matched to a gene: 0. This chain's CDR3 is CASSFSGRAYEQYF. The DNA for the CDR3 is TGCGCCAGCAGCTTTAGCGGGAGGGCCTACGAGCAGTACTTC. The full variable domain, with the rest looked up from reference TRBV5-1 and TRBJ2-7, is KAGVTQTPRYLIKTRGQQVTLSCSPISGHRSVSWYQQTPGQGLQFLFEYFSETQRNKGNFPGRFSGRQFSNSRSEMNVSTLELGDSALYLCASSFSGRAYEQYFGPGTRLTVT.

This chain links TRBV20-1 with TRBJ2-2; D might be TRBD2 (5 bases). The CDR3 runs to 14 residues. Trimming stripped 1 base from V and 0 bases from J, with 6 bases between. In germline, CDR1 is DFQATT, CDR2 SNEGSKA (reference sequence). The CDR3 DNA reads TGCAGTGCTAGAGCGGAGGCGAACACCGGGGAGCTGTTTTTT. Residues: CSARAEANTGELFF.

The chain couples TRBV27 to TRBJ2-6; 8 positions agree with TRBD2. The germline gives CDR1 MNHEY, CDR2 SMNVEV (reference sequence). J was trimmed by 1 base and V by 7 bases; bases with no gene match: 12. The length of the CDR3 is 18 residues. The chain's CDR3 is CASTNGGGLTSGANVLTF. CDR3 DNA: TGTGCCAGCACCAATGGCGGGGGGCTGACTTCTGGGGCCAACGTCCTGACTTTC.

This chain uses TRBV5-1 with TRBJ2-3; 7 positions agree with TRBD1. The CDR3 sequence is 13 residues long. J lost 4 bases, V lost 4 bases, and 3 bases had no gene match. Germline V lookup: CDR1 SGHRS, CDR2 YFSETQ. The CDR3 DNA follows: TGCGCCAGCAGCACCCAGGGGGCAGATACGCAGTATTTT. Its translation is CASSTQGADTQYF.

This clonotype came up many times. The J gene is TRBJ2-3, the V gene TRBV7-2; TRBD2 matches 9 bases. There are 17 residues in the CDR3. Losses at the gene ends were 5 bases for V and 10 bases for J; bases not matched to a gene: 19. Germline CDR1 reads SGHTA; CDR2 reads FQGNSA. In DNA, the CDR3 is TGTGCCAGCAGCGATAGTCTTCTAGCGGGGCGTCAAGGCGCGCAGTATTTT. Amino acids: CASSDSLLAGRQGAQYF.

About this clonotype: Being one base from a much bigger clone, this may be a read error. The chain combines TRBV2 with TRBJ1-5, with D unclear. The CDR3 extends over 13 amino acids. Trimming pared 8 bases from V and 0 bases from J, leaving 8 bases between. CDR1 and CDR2 from the germline V gene are SNHLY and FYNNEI. The CDR3 coding sequence is TGTGCCAGCGGTAAGGATAGCAATCAGCCCCAGCATTTT. Encoded protein: CASGKDSNQPQHF.

Ten or more counts support this clonotype. The rearrangement joins TRBV12-3 or TRBV12-4 to TRBJ2-2; the D gene is possibly TRBD2 (5 bases). The CDR3 is 12 residues long. Trimming removed 3 bases from V and 6 bases from J, with 5 bases in between. The CDR3 DNA is TGTGCCAGCAGTTTGAGGGCCGGGGAGCTGTTTTTT. Protein: CASSLRAGELFF.

This clonotype is termed medium-sized. The J gene is TRBJ1-1, the V gene TRBV29-1; no firm D call. Germline V gene data show CDR1 as SQVTM and CDR2 as ANQGSEA. V lost 4 bases to trimming and J lost 0 bases, with 6 bases between them. The CDR3 sequence is 12 residues long. The CDR3 DNA sequence: TGCAGCGTTGGACACATGAACACTGAAGCTTTCTTT. It specifies CSVGHMNTEAFF.

This clonotype was counted a few times. The chain carries TRBV5-5 and TRBJ2-5, with D possibly matching TRBD1 (5 bases). With 5 bases removed from V and 4 bases from J, the gap between germline ends came to 12 bases. The V gene's germline CDR1 is SGHKS and CDR2 YYEKEE (reference sequence). This CDR3 has 13 residues. The CDR3 sequence is CASRRTQGETQYF. The CDR3 DNA is TGTGCCAGCAGACGGACCCAGGGAGAGACCCAGTACTTC.

This clonotype showed up just a few times. The chain combines TRBV5-1 with TRBJ1-4; D may be TRBD1 (5 bases). This CDR3 is built from 14 residues. The V end lost 6 bases, the J end lost 5 bases, and 14 bases lay between the germline ends. Germline V lookup: CDR1 SGHRS, CDR2 YFSETQ. The CDR3 loop reads CASKPDSDNEKLFF. The DNA of the CDR3 is TGCGCCAGCAAGCCCGACAGTGACAATGAAAAACTGTTTTTT.